The clone carrying this TCR beta chain was picked up many times. Its antigen remains unknown. This sample is drawn from a study of T cell repertoires in cytomegalovirus infection. Study at large: Both a matching HLA type and CMV infection were indicated by public TCR beta signatures.

TCRdb independently ran MiXCR on the reads; one entry per CDR3 protein. The sample has about 890,000 distinct CDR3 sequences, approximately 31% seen once; the top ten hold roughly an eighth. Per the germline V gene, CDR1 is SGHVS and CDR2 is FQNEAQ. V trimming: 5 bases; J trimming: 4 bases; junction bases outside the gene matches: 4. This CDR3 spans 14 amino acids. The rearrangement joins TRBV7-8 to TRBJ2-1; 8 bases match TRBD1. This receptor was taken from a human donor in good health (CMV status not recorded). Some clones in this sample may be carry-over from other donors' samples. Sample: cultured CD8+ T cells from PBMCs, taken from culture after CMV antigen stimulation. CDR3 loop: CASSDRGWYNEQFF. The CDR3 coding sequence is TGTGCCAGCAGCGACAGGGGCTGGTACAATGAGCAGTTCTTC.